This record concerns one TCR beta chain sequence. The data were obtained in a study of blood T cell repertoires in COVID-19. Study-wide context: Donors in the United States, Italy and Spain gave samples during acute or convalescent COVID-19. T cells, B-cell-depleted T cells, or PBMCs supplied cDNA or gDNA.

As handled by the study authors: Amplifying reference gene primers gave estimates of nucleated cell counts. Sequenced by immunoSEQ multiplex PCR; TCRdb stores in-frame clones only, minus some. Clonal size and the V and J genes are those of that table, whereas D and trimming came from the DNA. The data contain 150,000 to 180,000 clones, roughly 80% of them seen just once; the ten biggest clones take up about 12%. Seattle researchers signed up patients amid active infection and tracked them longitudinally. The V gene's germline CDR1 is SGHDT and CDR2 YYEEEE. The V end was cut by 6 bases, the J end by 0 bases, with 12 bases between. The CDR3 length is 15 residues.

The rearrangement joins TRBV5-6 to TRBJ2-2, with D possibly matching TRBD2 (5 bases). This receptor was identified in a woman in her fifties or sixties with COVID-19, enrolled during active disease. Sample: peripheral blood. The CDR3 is CASTERGTNTGELFF. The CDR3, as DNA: TGTGCCAGCACCGAACGGGGAACGAACACCGGGGAGCTGTTTTTT.